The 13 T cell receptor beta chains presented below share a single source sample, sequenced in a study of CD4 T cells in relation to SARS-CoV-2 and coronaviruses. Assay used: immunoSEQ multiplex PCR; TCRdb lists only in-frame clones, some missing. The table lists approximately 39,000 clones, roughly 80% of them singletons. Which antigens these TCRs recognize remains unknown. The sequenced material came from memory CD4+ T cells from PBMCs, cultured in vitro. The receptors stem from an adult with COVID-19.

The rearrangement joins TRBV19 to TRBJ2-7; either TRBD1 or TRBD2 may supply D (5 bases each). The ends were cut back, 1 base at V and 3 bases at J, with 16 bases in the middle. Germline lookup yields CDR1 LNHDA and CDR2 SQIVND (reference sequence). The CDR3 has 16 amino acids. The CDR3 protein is CASSIVSGGQGYEQYF. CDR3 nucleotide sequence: TGTGCCAGTAGTATAGTGTCTGGCGGGCAGGGCTACGAGCAGTACTTC.

CDR3: CASSSSGSSSYNEQFF. The CDR3, as DNA: TGCGCCAGCAGCTCTAGCGGGAGCTCCTCCTACAATGAGCAGTTCTTC. V is TRBV5-1 and J is TRBJ2-1; TRBD2 matches 10 bases. V lost 3 bases, J lost 0 bases, and 3 bases stayed unmatched. Germline V CDR1 and CDR2: SGHRS, YFSETQ. The CDR3 spans 16 residues. Full variable domain (remainder filled in from reference TRBV5-1 and TRBJ2-1): KAGVTQTPRYLIKTRGQQVTLSCSPISGHRSVSWYQQTPGQGLQFLFEYFSETQRNKGNFPGRFSGRQFSNSRSEMNVSTLELGDSALYLCASSSSGSSSYNEQFFGPGTRLTVL.

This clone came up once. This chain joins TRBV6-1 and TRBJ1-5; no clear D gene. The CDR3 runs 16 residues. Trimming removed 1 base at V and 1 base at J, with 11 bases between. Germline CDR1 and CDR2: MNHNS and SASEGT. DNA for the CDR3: TGTGCCAGCAGTGAAGTAGGGTTTTGGAGCAATCAGCCCCAGCATTTT. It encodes CASSEVGFWSNQPQHF.

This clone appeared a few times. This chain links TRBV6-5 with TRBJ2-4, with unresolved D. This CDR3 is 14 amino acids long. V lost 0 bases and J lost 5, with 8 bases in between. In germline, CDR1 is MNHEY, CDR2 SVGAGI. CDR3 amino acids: CASSYSPAQNIQYF. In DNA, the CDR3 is TGTGCCAGCAGTTACTCCCCGGCGCAAAACATTCAGTACTTC.

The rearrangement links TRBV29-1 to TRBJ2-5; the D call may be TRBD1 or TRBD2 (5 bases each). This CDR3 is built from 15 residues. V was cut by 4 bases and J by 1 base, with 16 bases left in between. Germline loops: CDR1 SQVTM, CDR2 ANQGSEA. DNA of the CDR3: TGCAGCGTTGGGAGGACACCCCCTTCCCAAGAGACCCAGTACTTC. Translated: CSVGRTPPSQETQYF.

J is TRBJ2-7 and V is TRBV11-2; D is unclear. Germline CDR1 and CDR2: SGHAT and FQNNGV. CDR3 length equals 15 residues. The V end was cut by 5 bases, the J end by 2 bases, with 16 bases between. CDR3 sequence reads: CASSSLKLPTYEQYF. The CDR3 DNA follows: TGTGCCAGCAGCAGCCTGAAACTACCGACCTACGAGCAGTACTTC.

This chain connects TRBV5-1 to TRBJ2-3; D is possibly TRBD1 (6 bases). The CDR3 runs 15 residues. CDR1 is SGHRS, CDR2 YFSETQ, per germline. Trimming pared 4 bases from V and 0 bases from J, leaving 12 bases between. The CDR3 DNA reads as TGCGCCAGCAGCCCCCGGACAGAGAGCACAGATACGCAGTATTTT. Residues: CASSPRTESTDTQYF.

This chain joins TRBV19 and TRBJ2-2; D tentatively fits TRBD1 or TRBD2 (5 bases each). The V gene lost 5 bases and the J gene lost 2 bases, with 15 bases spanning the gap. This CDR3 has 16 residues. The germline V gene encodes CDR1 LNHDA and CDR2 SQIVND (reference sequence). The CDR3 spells CASSFLGTANTGELFF. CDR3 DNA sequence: TGTGCCAGTAGTTTCCTCGGGACGGCCAACACCGGGGAGCTGTTTTTT.

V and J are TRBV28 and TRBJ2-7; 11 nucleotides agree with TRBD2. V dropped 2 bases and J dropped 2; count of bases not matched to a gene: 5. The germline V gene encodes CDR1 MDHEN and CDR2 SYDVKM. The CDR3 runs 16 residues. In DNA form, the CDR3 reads TGTGCCAGCAGTTTAGGGGCGGGACTAGCGGCCTACGAGCAGTACTTC. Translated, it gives CASSLGAGLAAYEQYF.

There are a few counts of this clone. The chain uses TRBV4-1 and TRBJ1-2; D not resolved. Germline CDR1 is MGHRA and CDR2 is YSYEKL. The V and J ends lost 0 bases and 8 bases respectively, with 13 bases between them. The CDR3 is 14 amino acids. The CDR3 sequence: CASSQDQRRPGYTF. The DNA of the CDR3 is TGCGCCAGCAGCCAAGATCAGAGGAGACCGGGCTACACCTTC.

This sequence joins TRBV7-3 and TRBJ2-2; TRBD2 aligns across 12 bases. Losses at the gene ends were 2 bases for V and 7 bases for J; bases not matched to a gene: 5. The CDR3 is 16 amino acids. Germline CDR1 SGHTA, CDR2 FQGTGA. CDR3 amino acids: CASSLVLAGGVGELFF. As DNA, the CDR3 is TGTGCCAGCAGCTTAGTACTAGCGGGAGGTGTCGGGGAGCTGTTTTTT.

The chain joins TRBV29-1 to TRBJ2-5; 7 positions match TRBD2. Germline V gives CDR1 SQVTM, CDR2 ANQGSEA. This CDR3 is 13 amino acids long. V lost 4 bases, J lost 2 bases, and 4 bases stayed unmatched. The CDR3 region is CSVASGLQETQYF. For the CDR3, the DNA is TGCAGCGTTGCTAGCGGACTGCAAGAGACCCAGTACTTC.

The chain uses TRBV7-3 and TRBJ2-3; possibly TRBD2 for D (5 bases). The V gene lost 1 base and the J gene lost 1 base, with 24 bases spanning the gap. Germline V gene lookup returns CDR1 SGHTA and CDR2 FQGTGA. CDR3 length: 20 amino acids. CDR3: CASSLRPRGTEALGTDTQYF. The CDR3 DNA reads TGTGCCAGCAGCTTAAGGCCACGCGGCACGGAGGCCTTAGGCACAGATACGCAGTATTTT.